These T cell receptor beta chains were read from a single sample in a study of T cell responses to AZD1222 COVID-19 vaccine. Produced via immunoSEQ multiplex PCR; TCRdb's table is partial and in-frame only. The sample lists about 90,000 clones, nearly 90% occurring once. The sequenced sample was peripheral blood, obtained on day 0 of AZD1222 vaccination. Every receptor here comes from an adult in good health. CDR3s include the opening cysteine and the closing phenylalanine or tryptophan. D genes are given only for firm matches. Part of the rows lack a size; the others show once, few, many or a class for expanded clones.

D,J,size,V,CDR3,DNA
TRBD2,TRBJ2-7,NA,TRBV3-1/TRBV3-2,CASSQESGRPRQYF,TGTGCCAGCAGCCAAGAAAGCGGGAGGCCGCGCCAGTACTTC
NA,TRBJ2-4,once,TRBV27,CASSLQGGNIQYF,TGTGCCAGCAGTTTACAGGGAGGAAACATTCAGTACTTC
TRBD2,TRBJ2-3,NA,TRBV6-4,CASSEAAGSTDTQYF,TGTGCCAGCAGTGAAGCAGCGGGAAGCACAGATACGCAGTATTTT
TRBD2,TRBJ2-3,NA,TRBV5-1,CASSLWISVLKREKTDTQYF,TGCGCCAGCAGCCTTTGGATAAGTGTATTAAAGCGGGAGAAGACAGATACGCAGTATTTT
TRBD1,TRBJ1-1,NA,TRBV7-8,CASSDTGQLNTEAFF,TGTGCCAGCAGCGATACGGGACAGCTGAACACTGAAGCTTTCTTT
NA,TRBJ1-1,NA,TRBV10-1,CASGPAGNTEAFF,TGCGCCAGCGGGCCAGCGGGGAACACTGAAGCTTTCTTT
NA,TRBJ1-4,NA,TRBV2,CASSVQATNEKLFF,TGTGCCAGCAGTGTGCAAGCAACTAATGAAAAACTGTTTTTT
NA,TRBJ1-1,NA,TRBV2,CARTSAGSTEAFF,TGTGCCAGAACAAGCGCAGGGAGCACTGAAGCTTTCTTT
NA,TRBJ1-1,once,TRBV7-3,CASSLTFDGNTEAFF,TGTGCCAGCAGCTTAACCTTTGACGGGAACACTGAAGCTTTCTTT
TRBD2,TRBJ2-1,NA,TRBV6-4,CASSDSFLAGAEQFF,TGTGCCAGCAGTGACTCATTCCTAGCGGGAGCTGAGCAGTTCTTC
NA,TRBJ1-4,NA,TRBV30,CAWTSGYEKLFF,TGTGCCTGGACATCAGGTTACGAAAAACTGTTTTTT
TRBD2,TRBJ2-7,NA,TRBV19,CASSIWTRGVYEQYF,TGTGCCAGTAGTATATGGACCCGGGGGGTCTACGAGCAGTACTTC
NA,TRBJ2-3,NA,TRBV13,CASSSKQGTDTQYF,TGTGCCAGCAGCTCGAAGCAGGGCACAGATACGCAGTATTTT
NA,TRBJ1-6,NA,TRBV9,CASSVDHRAYNSPLHF,TGTGCCAGCAGCGTAGATCACAGGGCCTATAATTCACCCCTCCACTTT
TRBD2,TRBJ2-5,NA,TRBV15,CATSRDSGAQETQYF,TGTGCCACCAGCAGAGATAGCGGGGCCCAAGAGACCCAGTACTTC
NA,TRBJ1-4,NA,TRBV3-1/TRBV3-2,CASRGGPSEKLFF,TGTGCCAGCAGAGGGGGACCTAGTGAAAAACTGTTTTTT
NA,TRBJ1-2,NA,TRBV2,CASMGRDSNYGYTF,TGTGCCAGCATGGGCAGGGACTCTAACTATGGCTACACCTTC
TRBD1,TRBJ1-2,NA,TRBV5-6,CASSLAGQGDGYTF,TGTGCCAGCAGCTTGGCGGGACAGGGGGACGGCTACACCTTC
NA,TRBJ2-1,NA,TRBV7-9,CASSIGLEENNEQFF,TGTGCCAGCAGCATAGGACTGGAAGAAAACAATGAGCAGTTCTTC
NA,TRBJ2-1,NA,TRBV11-3,CASSLDQGGSRRHNEQFF,TGTGCCAGCAGCTTAGATCAAGGGGGATCCCGGAGACACAATGAGCAGTTCTTC
TRBD1,TRBJ1-4,once,TRBV13,CASSEGHRGLTNEKLFF,TGTGCCAGCAGCGAGGGGCACAGGGGTTTGACTAATGAAAAACTGTTTTTT
NA,TRBJ2-3,NA,TRBV15,CATSRVDSFDTQYF,TGTGCCACCAGCAGAGTTGATAGTTTTGATACGCAGTATTTT
TRBD2,TRBJ2-7,NA,TRBV4-3,CASSPNPLAGGFNEQYF,TGCGCCAGCAGTCCCAATCCTTTAGCGGGAGGGTTTAACGAGCAGTACTTC
NA,TRBJ1-5,once,TRBV6-5,CASSFDRDQPQHF,TGTGCCAGCAGTTTTGACCGGGATCAGCCCCAGCATTTT
TRBD2,TRBJ2-7,NA,TRBV6-2/TRBV6-3,CASSDPGLVIYEQYF,TGTGCCAGCAGTGATCCGGGACTAGTAATTTACGAGCAGTACTTC
NA,TRBJ2-6,NA,TRBV27,CASSLFGQGLGGANVLTF,TGTGCCAGCAGTTTATTTGGTCAGGGGTTGGGGGGGGCCAACGTCCTGACTTTC
TRBD1,TRBJ2-3,NA,TRBV28,CASSLRQGGIANTDTQYF,TGTGCCAGCAGTTTACGACAGGGGGGGATAGCAAACACAGATACGCAGTATTTT
NA,TRBJ1-1,NA,TRBV5-5,CASSLVVKVNTEAFF,TGTGCCAGCAGCTTGGTGGTAAAAGTGAACACTGAAGCTTTCTTT
NA,TRBJ1-4,few,TRBV6-5,CASSTATTNEKLFF,TGTGCCAGCAGTACAGCGACAACTAATGAAAAACTGTTTTTT
NA,TRBJ1-4,NA,TRBV15,CATSRVGGAIEKLFF,TGTGCCACCAGCAGAGTTGGCGGTGCCATCGAAAAACTGTTTTTT
NA,TRBJ1-5,NA,TRBV2,CASSLGGASNQPQHF,TGTGCCAGCAGTTTGGGGGGGGCGAGCAATCAGCCCCAGCATTTT
NA,TRBJ1-4,once,TRBV5-1,CASSLSPTGTNEKLFF,TGCGCCAGCAGCTTGAGCCCTACTGGCACTAATGAAAAACTGTTTTTT
TRBD1,TRBJ1-2,NA,TRBV19,CASHLTGAYGYTF,TGTGCCAGCCACCTGACAGGGGCCTATGGCTACACCTTC